The 4 T cell receptor beta chains reported below all come from one sample, sequenced in a study of blood T cell repertoires in COVID-19 (dated by TCRdb to the early 2020s). The library was built by means of the immunoSEQ multiplex PCR assay. In its TCRdb copy, this immuneACCESS table keeps in-frame sequences only and misses some clones. Where compared with another copy, unresolved V genes explain less than half of these, and the others have no known cause. The sample table contains about 80,000 clones; only one count was recorded for about 91% of them. Clones ranked in the top ten supply more than 5.5% of the sample. Input material: peripheral blood. These receptors were taken from a woman older than 75 with acute or convalescent COVID-19.

This sequence joins TRBV5-1 and TRBJ2-2, with D possibly being TRBD2 (5 bases). In germline, CDR1 is SGHRS, CDR2 YFSETQ. CDR3 size: 15 residues. V was trimmed by 0 bases and J by 4 bases, leaving 10 bases between them. The CDR3 DNA sequence: TGCGCCAGCAGCTTGGTTGGTGGACTCACCGGGGAGCTGTTTTTT. Its protein product is CASSLVGGLTGELFF. The entire variable domain, with the rest obtained from reference TRBV5-1 and TRBJ2-2, is as follows: KAGVTQTPRYLIKTRGQQVTLSCSPISGHRSVSWYQQTPGQGLQFLFEYFSETQRNKGNFPGRFSGRQFSNSRSEMNVSTLELGDSALYLCASSLVGGLTGELFFGEGSRLTVL.

The rearrangement uses TRBV25-1 and TRBJ2-7, with D possibly matching TRBD1 (6 bases). Trimming cost V 2 bases and J 4 bases, with 12 bases left between them. The V gene's germline CDR1 is MGHDK and CDR2 SYGVNS. This CDR3 spans 14 amino acids. The CDR3 DNA is TGTGCCAGCAGTGAAGGACAGAGGAGATACGAGCAGTACTTC. As protein: CASSEGQRRYEQYF.

The chain recombines TRBV10-1 with TRBJ1-1; a possible D gene is TRBD1 (5 bases). V lost 0 bases to trimming and J lost 1 base, with 15 bases between them. Germline CDR1 and CDR2: WNHNN and SYGVQD (reference sequence). The CDR3 spans 17 residues. This chain's CDR3 is CASSESPGHLPNTEAFF. Here the CDR3 DNA reads TGCGCCAGCAGTGAGTCCCCCGGACACCTGCCGAACACTGAAGCTTTCTTT.

This chain connects TRBV6-5 to TRBJ1-1; 9 bases fit TRBD1. This CDR3 is 14 amino acids long. The trim removed 5 bases at V and 6 bases at J, leaving 7 bases unmatched. Germline V gives CDR1 MNHEY, CDR2 SVGAGI. The CDR3: CASSPWTGEAEAFF. The DNA of the CDR3 is TGTGCCAGCAGTCCCTGGACAGGGGAAGCTGAAGCTTTCTTT.